The rows below give T cell receptor beta chains drawn from one sample of a study of T cells after posttransplantation cyclophosphamide. TCRdb's table, derived via immunoSEQ multiplex PCR, lists solely in-frame clones and lacks some. The sample lists 9,800 or so clones, roughly 90% seen once, with 4.2% in the top ten. Sequenced here: PBMCs, sampled about 430 days after allogeneic stem cell transplant with calcineurin inhibitor and methotrexate. All receptors derive from a male patient aged 45-60 years who received an allogeneic stem cell transplant from an unrelated donor, was CMV-positive, and had chronic GVHD only. The graft donor may have given rise to some T cells. The CDR3 runs from the conserved cysteine through the conserved F or W. The D gene is left open where the match is weak. Clone sizes are given selectively: once, few, many, or a class where the clone is expanded.

clone_size | j_call | d_call | v_call | cdr3_aa | cdr3_nt
few | TRBJ1-3 | . | TRBV19 | CASTTGHHSGNTIYF | TGTGCCAGTACCACCGGACACCACTCTGGAAACACCATATATTTT
few | TRBJ2-7 | . | TRBV6-4 | CASGAARNIYEQYF | TGTGCCAGCGGCGCAGCTAGGAATATCTACGAGCAGTACTTC
once | TRBJ1-3 | . | TRBV11-2 | CASSSMGGPSGNTIYF | TGTGCCAGCAGCTCCATGGGGGGGCCCTCTGGAAACACCATATATTTT
. | TRBJ1-6 | TRBD1 | TRBV7-9 | CASTSGQGYSPLHF | TGTGCCAGCACCTCGGGACAGGGATACTCACCCCTCCACTTT
. | TRBJ2-1 | . | TRBV28 | CASIPGQPYNEQFF | TGTGCCAGCATCCCTGGACAGCCTTACAATGAGCAGTTCTTC
. | TRBJ2-7 | TRBD1 | TRBV14 | CASSLGGTGIYEQYF | TGTGCCAGCAGCCTGGGCGGGACAGGGATCTACGAGCAGTACTTC
. | TRBJ2-7 | TRBD1 | TRBV7-3 | CASREGRTRDRDYEQYF | TGTGCCAGCAGAGAAGGTCGGACCCGGGACAGGGATTACGAGCAGTACTTC
once | TRBJ2-1 | . | TRBV7-2 | CASSSGKANEQFF | TGTGCCAGCAGCTCCGGGAAAGCAAATGAGCAGTTCTTC
. | TRBJ2-3 | . | TRBV5-1 | CASSSGTVLQGTTDTQYF | TGCGCCAGCAGCTCTGGAACTGTACTCCAGGGGACCACAGATACGCAGTATTTT
. | TRBJ2-7 | . | TRBV9 | CASSEGGDTYEQYF | TGTGCCAGCAGCGAGGGGGGGGATACCTACGAGCAGTACTTC
. | TRBJ1-5 | . | TRBV6-1 | CASSVDGLRRPQHF | TGTGCCAGCAGTGTTGACGGACTGCGGCGGCCCCAGCATTTT
. | TRBJ2-1 | . | TRBV4-3 | CASSQDWSYNEQFF | TGCGCCAGCAGCCAAGATTGGAGTTACAATGAGCAGTTCTTC
. | TRBJ2-7 | TRBD1 | TRBV6-1 | CASSPGTGRYEQYF | TGTGCCAGCAGTCCCGGGACAGGGAGATACGAGCAGTACTTC
. | TRBJ1-5 | . | TRBV11-2 | CASSLGQNQPQHF | TGTGCCAGCAGCTTAGGCCAGAATCAGCCCCAGCATTTT
. | TRBJ2-3 | TRBD2 | TRBV19 | CASSIGPSGSVSDTQYF | TGTGCCAGTAGTATAGGTCCGAGCGGGAGTGTGTCAGATACGCAGTATTTT
. | TRBJ1-5 | . | TRBV28 | CASKLQGGDQPQHF | TGTGCCAGCAAGCTACAGGGAGGGGATCAGCCCCAGCATTTT
. | TRBJ2-1 | TRBD2 | TRBV4-2 | CASSLRASGANEQFF | TGTGCCAGCAGCCTCCGGGCTAGCGGGGCCAATGAGCAGTTCTTC
. | TRBJ2-7 | . | TRBV9 | CASSVDPLASNEQYF | TGTGCCAGCAGCGTAGACCCTTTAGCTTCCAACGAGCAGTACTTC
once | TRBJ2-7 | . | TRBV5-4 | CASSLAGGSYEQYF | TGTGCCAGCAGCTTGGCCGGGGGTTCCTACGAGCAGTACTTC
. | TRBJ2-5 | . | TRBV7-9 | CASMARVQETQYF | TGTGCCAGCATGGCCAGGGTGCAAGAGACCCAGTACTTC
. | TRBJ2-2 | . | TRBV2 | CASSVEAGNTGELFF | TGTGCCAGCAGTGTTGAGGCGGGGAACACCGGGGAGCTGTTTTTT
. | TRBJ1-5 | . | TRBV6-5 | CASSRQVRDQPQHF | TGTGCCAGCAGCCGACAGGTCAGAGATCAGCCCCAGCATTTT
. | TRBJ1-4 | TRBD1 | TRBV28 | CASSTDPIDRGLSEKLFF | TGTGCCAGCAGCACCGACCCGATAGACAGGGGATTAAGTGAAAAACTGTTTTTT
. | TRBJ2-7 | TRBD2 | TRBV27 | CASSPLGLAGAYEQYF | TGTGCCAGCAGTCCGCTCGGACTAGCGGGGGCCTACGAGCAGTACTTC
. | TRBJ1-4 | . | TRBV6-1 | CASSDGGTNEKLFF | TGTGCCAGCAGTGATGGGGGGACTAATGAAAAACTGTTTTTT
. | TRBJ2-5 | . | TRBV7-9 | CASSLVGRKETQYF | TGTGCCAGCAGCTTAGTGGGGCGAAAAGAGACCCAGTACTTC
. | TRBJ2-7 | . | TRBV5-1 | CASSLDGGPTYEQYF | TGCGCCAGCAGCTTAGACGGGGGGCCCACTTACGAGCAGTACTTC